The 13 T cell receptor beta chains presented below share a single source sample, sequenced in a study of blood T cell repertoires in COVID-19. Sequencing used immunoSEQ multiplex PCR; TCRdb keeps in-frame clones, though not all of them. The sample consists of 150,000 to 170,000 clones, under 95% of them appearing once. Sequences were obtained from peripheral blood. The receptors here all came from a man aged 45-65 years with acute or convalescent COVID-19.

The V and J genes are TRBV19 and TRBJ2-1; TRBD1 is a possible D gene (6 bases). The CDR3 runs 13 residues. Trimming cost V 6 bases and J 6 bases, with 12 bases left between them. Germline lookup yields CDR1 LNHDA and CDR2 SQIVND (reference sequence). CDR3 amino acids: CASSRGQFNEQFF. As DNA, the CDR3 is TGTGCCAGTAGCCGAGGACAGTTCAATGAGCAGTTCTTC.

The genes are TRBV28 and TRBJ1-1; D call uncertain. V was clipped by 6 bases and J by 1 base, with 12 bases between them. Germline-derived CDR1 and CDR2 are MDHEN and SYDVKM. The CDR3 runs to 14 residues. CDR3 DNA sequence: TGTGCCAGCAGCCTACCCTCTCCGAACACTGAAGCTTTCTTT. The encoded protein is CASSLPSPNTEAFF.

V gene TRBV7-2 combines with J gene TRBJ1-5, with TRBD1 matching 8 bases. CDR1 and CDR2 from the germline V gene are SGHTA and FQGNSA. V lost 7 bases and J lost 3; bases outside the gene matches: 8. This CDR3 has 15 amino acids. The CDR3 loop is CASTSGQGLNQPQHF. As DNA, the CDR3 is TGTGCCAGCACCTCTGGACAGGGACTCAATCAGCCCCAGCATTTT.

V gene TRBV9 combines with J gene TRBJ2-2; the match to TRBD2 covers 12 bases. Unmatched junction bases numbered 1, after V lost 0 bases and J lost 4 bases. Germline loops: CDR1 SGDLS, CDR2 YYNGEE. The CDR3 consists of 16 residues. The CDR3 DNA follows: TGTGCCAGCAGCGTAGGACTAGCGGGAGTCACCGGGGAGCTGTTTTTT. Protein: CASSVGLAGVTGELFF.

This clone was counted a single time. The chain uses TRBV12-3 or TRBV12-4 and TRBJ1-2; possible D gene TRBD1, 6 bases. This CDR3 has 12 residues. V lost 3 bases and J lost 9, with 11 bases in between. CDR3 loop: CASSLDSASYTF. CDR3 coding DNA: TGTGCCAGCAGTTTGGACAGCGCCAGCTACACCTTC.

The rearrangement uses TRBV23-1 and TRBJ2-7; 9 positions match TRBD1. Being an ORF, TRBV23-1 has a function that is uncertain. The V gene end was trimmed by 4 bases and the J gene end by 3 bases; junction bases not matched to a gene: 13. The CDR3 totals 17 residues. CDR3 coding DNA: TGCGCCAGCAGTCCAGATCAAGCCGGGACAGGGTACTACGAGCAGTACGTC. Protein product: CASSPDQAGTGYYEQYV.

V and J are TRBV7-7 and TRBJ2-1, with a weak D call TRBD2 (6 bases). From germline, CDR1 is SSHAT and CDR2 FNYEAQ (reference sequence). V lost 5 bases, J lost 6 bases, and 17 bases lay in between. The CDR3 runs 15 residues. DNA of the CDR3: TGTGCCAGCAGCCCGGGACTCGGACCCGGCAATGAGCAGTTCTTC. Residues: CASSPGLGPGNEQFF. Full variable domain (rest looked up from reference TRBV7-7 and TRBJ2-1): GAGVSQSPRYKVTKRGQDVTLRCDPISSHATLYWYQQALGQGPEFLTYFNYEAQPDKSGLPSDRFSAERPEGSISTLTIQRTEQRDSAMYRCASSPGLGPGNEQFFGPGTRLTVL.

The chain joins TRBV11-2 to TRBJ2-3; the match to TRBD2 covers 9 bases. There are 16 residues in the CDR3. With 1 base clipped from V and 2 bases from J, the junction kept 4 bases outside the gene matches. The germline V gene encodes CDR1 SGHAT and CDR2 FQNNGV. The chain's CDR3 is CASSLALAGPTDTQYF. The DNA for the CDR3 is TGTGCCAGCAGCTTAGCTCTAGCGGGGCCCACAGATACGCAGTATTTT.

This clone was detected only once. The rearrangement links TRBV7-2 to TRBJ1-3, with 7 nucleotides matching TRBD1. The CDR3 sequence is 15 residues long. V shed 2 bases, J shed 4 bases, and the junction held 5 bases outside the gene matches. The V gene's germline CDR1 is SGHTA and CDR2 FQGNSA. Here the CDR3 DNA reads TGTGCCAGCAGCTTAATGACAGGGCCAGGAAACACCATATATTTT. Translated, it gives CASSLMTGPGNTIYF. Combining the CDR3 with reference TRBV7-2 and TRBJ1-3 gives the whole variable domain GAGVSQSPSNKVTEKGKDVELRCDPISGHTALYWYRQSLGQGLEFLIYFQGNSAPDKSGLPSDRFSAERTGGSVSTLTIQRTQQEDSAVYLCASSLMTGPGNTIYFGEGSWLTVV.

The rearrangement uses TRBV5-4 and TRBJ2-1; TRBD2 matches 11 bases. CDR1 is SGHNT, CDR2 YYREEE, per germline (reference sequence). The trim removed 4 bases at V and 3 bases at J, leaving 6 bases unmatched. The CDR3 spans 16 residues. Here the CDR3 DNA reads TGTGCCAGCAGCCCAGGGACTAGCGGCCTCTACAATGAGCAGTTCTTC. Its translation: CASSPGTSGLYNEQFF.

V usage is TRBV27 and J usage is TRBJ1-3; D is possibly TRBD1 (6 bases). The V end lost 6 bases, the J end lost 4 bases, and 13 bases lay between the germline ends. The CDR3 totals 14 residues. Per germline, CDR1 MNHEY and CDR2 SMNVEV (reference sequence). Written as DNA, the CDR3 is TGTGCCAGCAGGGGGGCTACGCGGGGAAACACCATATATTTT. This translates into CASRGATRGNTIYF.

V usage is TRBV5-8 and J usage is TRBJ2-3; 8 nucleotides align to TRBD1. The V gene's germline CDR1 is SGHTS and CDR2 YDEGEE. Losses at the gene ends were 2 bases for V and 3 bases for J; bases not matched to a gene: 2. The CDR3 has 14 residues. The CDR3 sequence: CASSFQGATDTQYF. The CDR3 DNA follows: TGTGCCAGCAGCTTCCAGGGGGCAACAGATACGCAGTATTTT.

The CDR3 bases are TGTGCCAGCAGCTCCTCAGGGACAGGGATACTCTATGGCTACACCTTC. This gives the protein CASSSSGTGILYGYTF. This chain joins TRBV7-2 and TRBJ1-2; 9 positions match TRBD1. Germline values: CDR1 SGHTA, CDR2 FQGNSA. Germline trimming cut 4 bases from V and 4 bases from J; bases unmatched to any gene: 10. The CDR3 is 16 amino acids.